In this sample, the clone carrying this TCR beta chain turned up a few times. Its antigen is currently unknown. V lost 6 bases, J lost 5 bases, and 3 bases stayed unmatched. This CDR3 comprises 14 residues. Germline V lookup: CDR1 MNHNS, CDR2 SASEGT. These data come from a study of shared clonotypes between healthy human individuals. Study background: The donor pool was made up of a couple of women and a few men aged 18 to 49.

Study results and caveats: Genetic and exposure-history diversity was limited by the small donor number.

Each sample came from a Caucasian adult donor living in Nashville, Tennessee. It was at deep level that the assay was run. Generated by immunoSEQ multiplex PCR, the TCRdb table keeps only in-frame clones and is missing some. The data show 450,000 or so clones, approximately 80% seen once. The receptor's source is a woman aged 40 to 50 in good health. Some clones in this sample may be carry-over from other donors' samples. Sequencing input: PBMCs. This chain uses TRBV6-1 with TRBJ1-4; 10 nucleotides line up with TRBD1. CDR3 coding DNA: TGTGCCAGCAGAAGGGACAGGGGAAATGAAAAACTGTTTTTT. Translating it yields CASRRDRGNEKLFF.